This TCR beta chain originates from a study of OX40 agonist ivuxolimab in advanced cancers. About the study: Partial response was recorded in three patients: one hepatocellular carcinoma and two cutaneous melanoma cases.

Using immunoSEQ multiplex PCR, the repertoire was profiled, and TCRdb retains in-frame clones only, with some absent. The repertoire consists of fewer than 95,000 clones, with 90% occurring once and the leading ten covering nearly 7.5%. Per germline, CDR1 SGDLS and CDR2 YYNGEE. CDR3 length: 17 residues. J gave up 5 bases and V 2 bases, and 7 bases lay outside the gene matches. Sequences were derived from CD4+ or CD8+ T cells sorted from blood, sampled in a trial of the OX40 agonist ivuxolimab. This clonotype originated in an adult with an advanced solid tumor such as melanoma, head and neck, liver or kidney cancer. This rearrangement joins TRBV9 to TRBJ2-2; the match to TRBD2 covers 12 bases. The CDR3: CASSVGGTSGQTGELFF. CDR3 sequence (DNA): TGTGCCAGCAGCGTTGGGGGGACTAGCGGGCAGACCGGGGAGCTGTTTTTT.